This T cell receptor beta chain comes out of a study of read filtering for tumor transcriptome and immune sequencing. From about 400 ng of RNA, a library with molecular barcoded alpha/delta and beta/gamma adaptors was made. TCRdb independently ran MiXCR on the reads; one entry per CDR3 protein. The table has fewer than 35,000 distinct CDR3 sequences, around 18% seen once. Study conclusions and caveats: The CD138-negative fraction was mixed bone marrow immune cells, not pure T cells.

This clonotype was picked up one time. Its specificity is unknown. This TCR was recovered from a donor aged 40 or over with multiple myeloma. The sequencing sample was made of a population of CD138-negative cells sorted from bone marrow.

CDR3 DNA sequence: TGCGCCAACGGCTTGGTTTCAGGCGGTGTCGTCACAGATACGCAGTATTTT. It codes for CANGLVSGGVVTDTQYF. This chain joins TRBV5-1 and TRBJ2-3; no clear D gene. The CDR3 has 17 residues. V was pared by 9 bases and J by 2 bases, with 25 bases between. In germline, CDR1 is SGHRS, CDR2 YFSETQ.